This TCR beta chain derives from a study of blood T cells in healthy people across ages. Through a sample-barcoded 5' primer and a J-beta primer mix, a second PCR was run for roughly 7 to 11 cycles. TCRdb called the 5' RACE reads again in MiXCR, with one record for every CDR3 protein. The sample yields approximately 800,000 distinct CDR3 sequences, just over 55% seen once. The V segment lost 8 bases and the J segment 9 bases; nucleotides outside the gene matches: 7. CDR1 and CDR2 (germline): MNHEY, SMNVEV (reference sequence). This CDR3 has 12 residues. The receptor's source is a man aged 40-49 years in good health. The rearrangement uses TRBV27 and TRBJ2-1; 7 bases are a match to TRBD2. What was sequenced was blood. The CDR3 here is CASGSGNREQFF. The CDR3 nucleotides read TGTGCCAGCGGAAGCGGGAACCGTGAGCAGTTCTTC.